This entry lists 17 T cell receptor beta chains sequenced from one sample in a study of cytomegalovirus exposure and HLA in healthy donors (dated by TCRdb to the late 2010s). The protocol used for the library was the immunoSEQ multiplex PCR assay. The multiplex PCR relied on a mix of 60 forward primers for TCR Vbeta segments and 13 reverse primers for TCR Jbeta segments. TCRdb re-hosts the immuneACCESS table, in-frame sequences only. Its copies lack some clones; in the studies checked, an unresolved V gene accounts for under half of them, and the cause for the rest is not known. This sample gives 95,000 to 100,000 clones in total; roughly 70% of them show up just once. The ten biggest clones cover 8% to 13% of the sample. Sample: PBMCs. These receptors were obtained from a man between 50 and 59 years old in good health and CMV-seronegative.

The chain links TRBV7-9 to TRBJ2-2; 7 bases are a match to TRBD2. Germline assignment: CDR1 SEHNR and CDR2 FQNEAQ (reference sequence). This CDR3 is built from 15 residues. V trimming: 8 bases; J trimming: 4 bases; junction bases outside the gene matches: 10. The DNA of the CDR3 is TGTGCCAGCCCGGCGGGCGGGAGAACCACCGGGGAGCTGTTTTTT. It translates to CASPAGGRTTGELFF. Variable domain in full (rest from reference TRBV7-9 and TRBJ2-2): DTGVSQNPRHKITKRGQNVTFRCDPISEHNRLYWYRQTLGQGPEFLTYFQNEAQLEKSRLLSDRFSAERPKGSFSTLEIQRTEQGDSAMYLCASPAGGRTTGELFFGEGSRLTVL.

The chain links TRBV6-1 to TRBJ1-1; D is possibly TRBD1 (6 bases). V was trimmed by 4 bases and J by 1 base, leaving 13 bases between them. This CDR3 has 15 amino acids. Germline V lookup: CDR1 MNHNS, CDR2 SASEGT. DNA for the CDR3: TGTGCCAGCAGTGGGTCGACAGGAACGAACACTGAAGCTTTCTTT. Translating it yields CASSGSTGTNTEAFF.

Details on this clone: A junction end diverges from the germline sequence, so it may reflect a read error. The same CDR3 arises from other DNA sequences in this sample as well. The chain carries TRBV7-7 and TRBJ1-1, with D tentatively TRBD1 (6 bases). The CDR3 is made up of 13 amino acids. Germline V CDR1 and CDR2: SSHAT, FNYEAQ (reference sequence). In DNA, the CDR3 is TGTGCTAGCAGCCGGACAGTGAACACTGAGGCTTTCTTT. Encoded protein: CASSRTVNTEAFF.

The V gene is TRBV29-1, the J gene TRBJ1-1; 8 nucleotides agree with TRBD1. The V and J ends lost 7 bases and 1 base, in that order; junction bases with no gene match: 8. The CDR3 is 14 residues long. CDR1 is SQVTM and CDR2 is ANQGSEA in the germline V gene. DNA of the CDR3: TGCAGCGCCTCATACAGGGGGGCGAACACTGAAGCTTTCTTT. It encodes CSASYRGANTEAFF.

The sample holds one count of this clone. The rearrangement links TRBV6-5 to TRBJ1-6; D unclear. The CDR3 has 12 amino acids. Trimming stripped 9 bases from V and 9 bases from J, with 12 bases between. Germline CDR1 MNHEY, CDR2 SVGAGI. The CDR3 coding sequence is TGTGCCAGTCAAAAAGAGAGTTCACCCCTCCACTTT. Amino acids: CASQKESSPLHF.

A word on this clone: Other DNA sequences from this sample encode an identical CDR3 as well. CDR3 region: CASSERQGGNEQFF. CDR3 coding DNA: TGTGCCAGCAGTGAACGACAGGGTGGAAATGAGCAGTTCTTC. This sequence joins TRBV6-1 and TRBJ2-1; 7 positions match TRBD1. The CDR3 is made up of 14 amino acids. CDR1 is MNHNS and CDR2 is SASEGT in the germline V gene. Germline trimming cut 2 bases from V and 7 bases from J; bases unmatched to any gene: 5.

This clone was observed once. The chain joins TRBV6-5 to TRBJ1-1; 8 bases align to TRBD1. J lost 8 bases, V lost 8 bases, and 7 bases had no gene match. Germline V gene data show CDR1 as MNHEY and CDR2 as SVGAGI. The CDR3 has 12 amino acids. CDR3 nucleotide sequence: TGTGCCAGCCTAGGGACAGGCACCGAAGCTTTCTTT. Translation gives CASLGTGTEAFF.

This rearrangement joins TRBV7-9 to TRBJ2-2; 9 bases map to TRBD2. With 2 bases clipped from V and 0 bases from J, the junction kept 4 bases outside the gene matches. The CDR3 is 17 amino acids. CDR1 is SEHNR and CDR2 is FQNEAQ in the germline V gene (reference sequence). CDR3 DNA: TGTGCCAGCAGCTTAAAGCGGGAGGTCACGAACACCGGGGAGCTGTTTTTT. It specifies CASSLKREVTNTGELFF.

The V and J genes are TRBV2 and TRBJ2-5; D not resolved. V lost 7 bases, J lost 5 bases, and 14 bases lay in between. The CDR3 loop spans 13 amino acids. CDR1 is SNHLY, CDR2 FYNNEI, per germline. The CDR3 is CASTPLRKETQYF. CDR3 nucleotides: TGTGCCAGCACCCCACTACGAAAGGAGACCCAGTACTTC.

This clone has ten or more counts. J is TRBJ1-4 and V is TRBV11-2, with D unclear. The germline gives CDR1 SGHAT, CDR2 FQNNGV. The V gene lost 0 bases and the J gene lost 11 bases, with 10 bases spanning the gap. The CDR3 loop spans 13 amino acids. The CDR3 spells CASSLDSTDKLFF. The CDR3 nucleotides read TGTGCCAGCAGCTTAGATTCTACAGATAAACTGTTTTTT.

The CDR3 spells CASSGPERGGREQFF. The CDR3 bases are TGTGCCAGCAGTGGTCCAGAGCGGGGGGGCCGGGAGCAGTTCTTC. The chain links TRBV6-1 to TRBJ2-1; 10 bases align to TRBD2. This CDR3 has 15 residues. V lost 4 bases to trimming and J lost 10 bases; unmatched junction nucleotides: 10. The germline CDR1 and CDR2 sequences are MNHNS and SASEGT.

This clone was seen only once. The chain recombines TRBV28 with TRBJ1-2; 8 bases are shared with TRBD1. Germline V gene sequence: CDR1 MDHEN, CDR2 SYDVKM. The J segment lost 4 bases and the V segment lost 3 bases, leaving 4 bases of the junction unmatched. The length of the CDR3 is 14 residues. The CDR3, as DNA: TGTGCCAGCAGTTTGAAGGACAGGGTCTATGGCTACACCTTC. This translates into CASSLKDRVYGYTF.

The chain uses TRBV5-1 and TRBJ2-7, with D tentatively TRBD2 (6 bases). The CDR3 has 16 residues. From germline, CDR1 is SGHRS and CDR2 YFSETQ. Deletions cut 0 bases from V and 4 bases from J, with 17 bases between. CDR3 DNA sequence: TGCGCCAGCAGCTTGGAAAATAGCGGAGGGGTATACGAGCAGTACTTC. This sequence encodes CASSLENSGGVYEQYF.

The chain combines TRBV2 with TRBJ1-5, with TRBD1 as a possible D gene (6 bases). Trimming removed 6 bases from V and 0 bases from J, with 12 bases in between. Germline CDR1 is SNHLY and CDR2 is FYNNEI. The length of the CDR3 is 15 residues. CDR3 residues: CASSKQGNSNQPQHF. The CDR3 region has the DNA TGTGCCAGCAGCAAACAGGGAAATAGCAATCAGCCCCAGCATTTT.

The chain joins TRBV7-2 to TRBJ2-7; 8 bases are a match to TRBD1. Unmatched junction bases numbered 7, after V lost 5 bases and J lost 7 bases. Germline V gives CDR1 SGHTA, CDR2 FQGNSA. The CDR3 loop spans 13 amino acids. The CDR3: CASSQDRDEEQYF. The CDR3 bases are TGTGCCAGCAGCCAGGACAGGGATGAAGAGCAGTACTTC.

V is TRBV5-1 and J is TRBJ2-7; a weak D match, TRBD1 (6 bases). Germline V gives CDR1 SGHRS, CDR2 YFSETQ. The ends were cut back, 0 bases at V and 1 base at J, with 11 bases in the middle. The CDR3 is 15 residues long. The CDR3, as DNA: TGCGCCAGCAGCTTGGGGGACACTTTATCCTACGAGCAGTACTTC. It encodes CASSLGDTLSYEQYF.

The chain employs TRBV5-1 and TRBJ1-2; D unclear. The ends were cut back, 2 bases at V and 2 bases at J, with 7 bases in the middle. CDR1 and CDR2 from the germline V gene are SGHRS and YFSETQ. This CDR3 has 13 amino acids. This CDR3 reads CASSFSGNYGYTF. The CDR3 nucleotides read TGCGCCAGCAGCTTTTCCGGGAACTATGGCTACACCTTC. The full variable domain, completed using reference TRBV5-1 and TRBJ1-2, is KAGVTQTPRYLIKTRGQQVTLSCSPISGHRSVSWYQQTPGQGLQFLFEYFSETQRNKGNFPGRFSGRQFSNSRSEMNVSTLELGDSALYLCASSFSGNYGYTFGSGTRLTVV.